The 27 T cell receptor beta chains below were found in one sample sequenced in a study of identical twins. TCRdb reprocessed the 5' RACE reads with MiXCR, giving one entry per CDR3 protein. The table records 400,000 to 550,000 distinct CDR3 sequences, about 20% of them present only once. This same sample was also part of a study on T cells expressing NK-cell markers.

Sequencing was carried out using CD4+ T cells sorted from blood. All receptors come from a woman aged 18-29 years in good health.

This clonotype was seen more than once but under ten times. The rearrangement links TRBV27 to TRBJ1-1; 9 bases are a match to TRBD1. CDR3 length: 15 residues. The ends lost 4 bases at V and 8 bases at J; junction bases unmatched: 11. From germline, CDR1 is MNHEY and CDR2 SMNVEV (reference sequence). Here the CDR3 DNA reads TGTGCCAGCAGTTCAGGACAGGGGCTCCGGGGGGAAGCTTTCTTT. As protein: CASSSGQGLRGEAFF.

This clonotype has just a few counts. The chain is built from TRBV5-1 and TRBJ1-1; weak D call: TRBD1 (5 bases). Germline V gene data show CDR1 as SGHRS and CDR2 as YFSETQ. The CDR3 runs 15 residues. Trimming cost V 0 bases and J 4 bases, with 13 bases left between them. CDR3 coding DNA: TGCGCCAGCAGCTTGGTTGGGGGGTACGGCACTGAAGCTTTCTTT. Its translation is CASSLVGGYGTEAFF.

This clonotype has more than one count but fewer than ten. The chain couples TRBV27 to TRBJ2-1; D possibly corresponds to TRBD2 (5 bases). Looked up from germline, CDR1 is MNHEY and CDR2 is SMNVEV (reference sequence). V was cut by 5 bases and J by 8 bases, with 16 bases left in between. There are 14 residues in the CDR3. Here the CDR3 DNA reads TGTGCCAGCAGTCTAGGCCGGACTCCTTATGAGCAGTTCTTC. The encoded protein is CASSLGRTPYEQFF.

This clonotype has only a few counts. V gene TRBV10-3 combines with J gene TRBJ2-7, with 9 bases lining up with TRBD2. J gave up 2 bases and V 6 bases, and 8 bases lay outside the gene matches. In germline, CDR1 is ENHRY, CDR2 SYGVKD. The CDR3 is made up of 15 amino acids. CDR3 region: CAIRLAGSPTYEQYF. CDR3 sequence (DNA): TGTGCCATCAGGCTAGCGGGATCCCCGACCTACGAGCAGTACTTC.

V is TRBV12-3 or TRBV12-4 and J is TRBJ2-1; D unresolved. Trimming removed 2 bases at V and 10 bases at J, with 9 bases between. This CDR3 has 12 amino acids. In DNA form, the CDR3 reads TGTGCCAGCAGTTTATCTGTCTGGGAGCAGTTCTTC. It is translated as CASSLSVWEQFF.

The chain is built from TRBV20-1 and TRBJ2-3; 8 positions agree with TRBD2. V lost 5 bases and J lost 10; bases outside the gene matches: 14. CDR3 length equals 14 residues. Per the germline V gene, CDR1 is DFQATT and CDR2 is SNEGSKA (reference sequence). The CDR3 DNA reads TGCAGTGCTCCTCCGGGACTAGGCCGCAGTGCGCAGTATTTT. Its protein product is CSAPPGLGRSAQYF.

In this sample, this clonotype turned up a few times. This CDR3 is CASSLAQAFRGGVETQYF. CDR3 DNA: TGTGCCAGCAGTTTAGCGCAAGCGTTCAGGGGAGGAGTAGAGACCCAGTACTTC. This chain connects TRBV12-3 or TRBV12-4 to TRBJ2-5; D assignment may be TRBD1 or TRBD2 (6 bases each). The CDR3 extends over 18 amino acids. The V and J ends lost 0 bases and 4 bases respectively, with 21 bases between them.

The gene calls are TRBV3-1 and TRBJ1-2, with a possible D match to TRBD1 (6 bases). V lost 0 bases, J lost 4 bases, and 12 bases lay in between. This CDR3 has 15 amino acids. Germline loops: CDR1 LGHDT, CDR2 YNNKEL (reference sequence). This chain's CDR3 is CASSQDGEGGYGYTF. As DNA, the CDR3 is TGTGCCAGCAGCCAAGATGGTGAGGGGGGCTATGGCTACACCTTC.

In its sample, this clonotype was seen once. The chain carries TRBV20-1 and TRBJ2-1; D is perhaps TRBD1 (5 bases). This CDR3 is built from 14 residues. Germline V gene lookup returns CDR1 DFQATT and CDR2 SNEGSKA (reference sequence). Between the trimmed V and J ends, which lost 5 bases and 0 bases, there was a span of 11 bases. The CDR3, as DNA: TGCAGTGCTCCCGACAGAAGCTCCTACAATGAGCAGTTCTTC. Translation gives CSAPDRSSYNEQFF.

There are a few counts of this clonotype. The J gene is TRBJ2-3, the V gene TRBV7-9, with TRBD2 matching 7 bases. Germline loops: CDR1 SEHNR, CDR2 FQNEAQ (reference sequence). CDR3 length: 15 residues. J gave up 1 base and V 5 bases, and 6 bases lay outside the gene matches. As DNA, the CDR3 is TGTGCCAGCAGCCGGCGGGAGCCCCGCACAGATACGCAGTATTTT. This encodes CASSRREPRTDTQYF. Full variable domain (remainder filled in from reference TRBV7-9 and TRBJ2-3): DTGVSQNPRHKITKRGQNVTFRCDPISEHNRLYWYRQTLGQGPEFLTYFQNEAQLEKSRLLSDRFSAERPKGSFSTLEIQRTEQGDSAMYLCASSRREPRTDTQYFGPGTRLTVL.

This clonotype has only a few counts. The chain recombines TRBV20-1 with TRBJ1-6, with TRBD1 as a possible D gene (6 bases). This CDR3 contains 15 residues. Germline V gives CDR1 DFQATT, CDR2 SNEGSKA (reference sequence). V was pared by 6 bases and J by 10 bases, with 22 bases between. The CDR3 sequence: CSAPRSPGDNSPLHF. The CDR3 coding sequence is TGCAGTGCGCCCCGGTCCCCGGGGGACAACTCACCCCTCCACTTT.

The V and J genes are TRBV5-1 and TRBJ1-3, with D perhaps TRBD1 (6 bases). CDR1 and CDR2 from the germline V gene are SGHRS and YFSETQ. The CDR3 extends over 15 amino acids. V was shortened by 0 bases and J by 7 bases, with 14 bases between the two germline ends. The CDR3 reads CASSLDTGTSNTIYF. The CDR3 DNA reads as TGCGCCAGCAGCTTGGATACAGGGACTTCGAACACCATATATTTT.

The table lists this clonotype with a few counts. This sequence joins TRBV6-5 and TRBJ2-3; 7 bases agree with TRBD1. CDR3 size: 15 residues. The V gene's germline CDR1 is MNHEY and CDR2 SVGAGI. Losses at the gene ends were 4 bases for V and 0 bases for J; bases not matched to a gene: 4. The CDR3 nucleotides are TGTGCCAGCAGTTTAGGGGGCCATAGCACAGATACGCAGTATTTT. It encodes CASSLGGHSTDTQYF.

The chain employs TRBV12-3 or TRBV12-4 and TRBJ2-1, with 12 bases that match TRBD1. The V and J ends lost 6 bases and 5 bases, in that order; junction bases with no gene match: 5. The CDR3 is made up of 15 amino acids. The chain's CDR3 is CASRGQGARHNEQFF. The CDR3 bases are TGTGCCAGCAGGGGACAGGGGGCTAGGCACAATGAGCAGTTCTTC.

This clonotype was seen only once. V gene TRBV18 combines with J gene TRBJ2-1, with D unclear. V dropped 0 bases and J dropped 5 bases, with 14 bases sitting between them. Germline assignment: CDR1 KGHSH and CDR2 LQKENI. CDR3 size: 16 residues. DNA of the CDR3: TGTGCCAGCTCACCACCTGAGTCCAAATACCACAATGAGCAGTTCTTC. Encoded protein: CASSPPESKYHNEQFF. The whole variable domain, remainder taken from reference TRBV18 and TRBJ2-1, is NAGVMQNPRHLVRRRGQEARLRCSPMKGHSHVYWYRQLPEEGLKFMVYLQKENIIDESGMPKERFSAEFPKEGPSILRIQQVVRGDSAAYFCASSPPESKYHNEQFFGPGTRLTVL.

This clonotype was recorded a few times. CDR3 loop: CSAAATSGGFYEQYF. CDR3 DNA sequence: TGCAGTGCAGCAGCAACTAGCGGGGGGTTCTACGAGCAGTACTTC. The V call is TRBV20-1, the J call TRBJ2-7; TRBD2 matches 12 bases. The CDR3 contains 15 residues. Germline assignment: CDR1 DFQATT and CDR2 SNEGSKA (reference sequence). J lost 3 bases, V lost 6 bases, and 9 bases had no gene match.

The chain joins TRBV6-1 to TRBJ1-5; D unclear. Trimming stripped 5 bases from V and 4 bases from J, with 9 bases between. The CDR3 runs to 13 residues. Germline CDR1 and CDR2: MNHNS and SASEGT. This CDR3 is CASSTSPNQPQHF. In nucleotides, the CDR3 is TGTGCCAGCAGTACAAGCCCAAATCAGCCCCAGCATTTT.

The CDR3 loop is CASNQGGEETQYF. Here the CDR3 DNA reads TGTGCCAGCAATCAGGGGGGGGAAGAGACCCAGTACTTC. The V and J genes are TRBV2 and TRBJ2-5; D may match TRBD1 or TRBD2 (7 bases each). V shed 7 bases and J shed 3 bases, with 12 bases lying between them. The CDR3 is 13 residues long. The germline V gene encodes CDR1 SNHLY and CDR2 FYNNEI.

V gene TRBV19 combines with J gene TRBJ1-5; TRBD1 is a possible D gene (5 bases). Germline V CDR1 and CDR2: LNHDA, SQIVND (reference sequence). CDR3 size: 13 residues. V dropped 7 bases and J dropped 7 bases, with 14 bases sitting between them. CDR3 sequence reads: CASIRGEGQPQHF. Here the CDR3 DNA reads TGTGCCAGTATACGAGGGGAAGGACAGCCCCAGCATTTT. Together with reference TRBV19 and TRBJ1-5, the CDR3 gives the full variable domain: DGGITQSPKYLFRKEGQNVTLSCEQNLNHDAMYWYRQDPGQGLRLIYYSQIVNDFQKGDIAEGYSVSREKKESFPLTVTSAQKNPTAFYLCASIRGEGQPQHFGDGTRLSIL.

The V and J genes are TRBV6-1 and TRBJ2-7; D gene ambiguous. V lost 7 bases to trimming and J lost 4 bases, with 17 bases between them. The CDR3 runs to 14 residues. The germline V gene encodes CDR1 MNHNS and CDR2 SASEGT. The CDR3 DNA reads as TGTGCCAGCAAGGTGACGCTCCTAGAGTACGAGCAGTACTTC. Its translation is CASKVTLLEYEQYF.

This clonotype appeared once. Here the CDR3 DNA reads TGTGCCAGCAGGCCGACCCTAGCGGCAAATGAGCAGTTCTTC. Translating gives CASRPTLAANEQFF. The rearrangement uses TRBV7-2 and TRBJ2-1; 7 bases agree with TRBD2. Germline loops: CDR1 SGHTA, CDR2 FQGNSA. CDR3 length: 14 amino acids. V was pared by 6 bases and J by 7 bases, with 9 bases of the junction left unmatched.

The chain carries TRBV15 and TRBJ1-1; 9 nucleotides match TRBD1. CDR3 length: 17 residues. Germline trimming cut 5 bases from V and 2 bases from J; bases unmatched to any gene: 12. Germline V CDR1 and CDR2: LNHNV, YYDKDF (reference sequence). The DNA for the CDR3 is TGTGCCACCAGCCCCCGAAGGACAGGGGCGGGTAACACTGAAGCTTTCTTT. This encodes CATSPRRTGAGNTEAFF.

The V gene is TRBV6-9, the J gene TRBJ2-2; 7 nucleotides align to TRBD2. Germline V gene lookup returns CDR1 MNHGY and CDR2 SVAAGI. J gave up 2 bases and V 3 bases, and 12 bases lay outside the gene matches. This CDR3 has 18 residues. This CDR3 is CASSYTTRSGTNTGELFF. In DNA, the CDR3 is TGTGCCAGCAGTTACACGACTCGGAGCGGGACTAACACCGGGGAGCTGTTTTTT.

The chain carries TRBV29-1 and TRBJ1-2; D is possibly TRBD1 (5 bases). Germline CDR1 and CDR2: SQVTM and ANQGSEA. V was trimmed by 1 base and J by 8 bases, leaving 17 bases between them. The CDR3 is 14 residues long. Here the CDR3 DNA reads TGCAGCGTTGAAGTACACGGGACTTCTGGGGGCTACACCTTC. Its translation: CSVEVHGTSGGYTF. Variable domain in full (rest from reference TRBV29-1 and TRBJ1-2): SAVISQKPSRDICQRGTSLTIQCQVDSQVTMMFWYRQQPGQSLTLIATANQGSEATYESGFVIDKFPISRPNLTFSTLTVSNMSPEDSSIYLCSVEVHGTSGGYTFGSGTRLTVV.

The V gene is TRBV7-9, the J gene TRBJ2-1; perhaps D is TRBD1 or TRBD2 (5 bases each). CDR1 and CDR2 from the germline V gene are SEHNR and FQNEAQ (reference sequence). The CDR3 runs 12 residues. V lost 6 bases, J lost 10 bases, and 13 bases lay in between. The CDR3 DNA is TGTGCCAGCAGGGCTATCCGGGGCGAGCAGTTCTTC. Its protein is CASRAIRGEQFF.

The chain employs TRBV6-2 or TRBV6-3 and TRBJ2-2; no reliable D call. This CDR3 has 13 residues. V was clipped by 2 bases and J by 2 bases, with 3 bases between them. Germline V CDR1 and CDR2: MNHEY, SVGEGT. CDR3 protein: CASSYANTGELFF. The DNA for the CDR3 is TGTGCCAGCAGTTACGCCAACACCGGGGAGCTGTTTTTT.

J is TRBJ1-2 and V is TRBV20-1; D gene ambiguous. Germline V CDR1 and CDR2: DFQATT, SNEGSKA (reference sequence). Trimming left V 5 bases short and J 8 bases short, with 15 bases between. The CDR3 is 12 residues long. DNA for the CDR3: TGCAGTGCTGCAATCCGGCGCTACGGCTACACCTTC. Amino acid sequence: CSAAIRRYGYTF.